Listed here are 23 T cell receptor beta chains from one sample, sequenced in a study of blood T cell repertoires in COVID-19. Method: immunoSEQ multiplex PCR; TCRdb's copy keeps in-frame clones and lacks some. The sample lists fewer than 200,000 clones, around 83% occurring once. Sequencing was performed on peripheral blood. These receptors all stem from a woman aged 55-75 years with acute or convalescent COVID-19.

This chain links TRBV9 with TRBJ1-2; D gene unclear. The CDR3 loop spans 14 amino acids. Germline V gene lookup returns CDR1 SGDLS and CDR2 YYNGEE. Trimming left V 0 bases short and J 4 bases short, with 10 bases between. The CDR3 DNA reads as TGTGCCAGCAGCGTAGACCCCCAGGTCTATGGCTACACCTTC. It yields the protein CASSVDPQVYGYTF.

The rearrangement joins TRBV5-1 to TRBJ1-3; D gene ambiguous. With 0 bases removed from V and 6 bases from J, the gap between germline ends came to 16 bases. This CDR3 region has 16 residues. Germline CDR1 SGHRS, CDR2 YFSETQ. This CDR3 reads CASSLATDRSVNTIYF. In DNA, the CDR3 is TGCGCCAGCAGCTTGGCGACTGACCGAAGCGTAAACACCATATATTTT. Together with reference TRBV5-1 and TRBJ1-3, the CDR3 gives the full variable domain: KAGVTQTPRYLIKTRGQQVTLSCSPISGHRSVSWYQQTPGQGLQFLFEYFSETQRNKGNFPGRFSGRQFSNSRSEMNVSTLELGDSALYLCASSLATDRSVNTIYFGEGSWLTVV.

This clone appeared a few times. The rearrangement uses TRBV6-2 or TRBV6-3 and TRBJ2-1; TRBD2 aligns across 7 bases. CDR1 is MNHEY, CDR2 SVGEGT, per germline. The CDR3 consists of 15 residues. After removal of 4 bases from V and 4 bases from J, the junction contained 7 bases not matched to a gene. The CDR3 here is CASSSSGGAYNEQFF. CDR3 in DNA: TGTGCCAGCAGTTCTAGCGGAGGGGCTTACAATGAGCAGTTCTTC.

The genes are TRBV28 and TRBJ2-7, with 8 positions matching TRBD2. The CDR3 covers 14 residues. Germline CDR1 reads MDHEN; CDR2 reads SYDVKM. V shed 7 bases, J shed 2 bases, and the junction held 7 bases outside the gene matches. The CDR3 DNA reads TGTGCCAGCACCACGGGGGGGGACCCCTACGAGCAGTACTTC. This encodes CASTTGGDPYEQYF. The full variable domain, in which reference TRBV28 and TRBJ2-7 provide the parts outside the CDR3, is DVKVTQSSRYLVKRTGEKVFLECVQDMDHENMFWYRQDPGLGLRLIYFSYDVKMKEKGDIPEGYSVSREKKERFSLILESASTNQTSMYLCASTTGGDPYEQYFGPGTRLTVT.

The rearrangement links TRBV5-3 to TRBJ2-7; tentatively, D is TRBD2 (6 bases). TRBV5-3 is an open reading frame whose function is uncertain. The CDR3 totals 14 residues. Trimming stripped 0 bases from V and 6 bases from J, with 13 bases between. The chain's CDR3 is CARSLATGVPEQYV. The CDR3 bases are TGTGCCAGAAGCTTGGCCACGGGGGTCCCCGAGCAGTACGTC.

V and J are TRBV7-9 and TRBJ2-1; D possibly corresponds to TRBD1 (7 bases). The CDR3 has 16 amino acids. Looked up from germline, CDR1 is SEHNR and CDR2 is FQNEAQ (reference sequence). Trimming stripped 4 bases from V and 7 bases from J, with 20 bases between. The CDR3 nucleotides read TGTGCCAGCAGCTCCTCTCCGCGGGACAGTCCTAATGAGCAGTTCTTC. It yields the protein CASSSSPRDSPNEQFF.

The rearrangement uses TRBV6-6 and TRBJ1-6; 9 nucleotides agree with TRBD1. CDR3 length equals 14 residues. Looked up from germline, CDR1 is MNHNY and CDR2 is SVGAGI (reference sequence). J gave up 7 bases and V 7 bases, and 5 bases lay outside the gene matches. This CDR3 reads CASKTGGMNSPLHF. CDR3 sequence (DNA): TGTGCCAGCAAGACAGGGGGTATGAATTCACCCCTCCACTTT.

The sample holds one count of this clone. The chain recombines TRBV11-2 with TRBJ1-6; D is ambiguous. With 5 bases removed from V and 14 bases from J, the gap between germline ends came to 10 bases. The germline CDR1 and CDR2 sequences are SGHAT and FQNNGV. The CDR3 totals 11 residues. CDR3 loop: CASSATRTLHF. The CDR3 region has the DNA TGTGCCAGCAGCGCCACCAGGACCCTCCACTTT.

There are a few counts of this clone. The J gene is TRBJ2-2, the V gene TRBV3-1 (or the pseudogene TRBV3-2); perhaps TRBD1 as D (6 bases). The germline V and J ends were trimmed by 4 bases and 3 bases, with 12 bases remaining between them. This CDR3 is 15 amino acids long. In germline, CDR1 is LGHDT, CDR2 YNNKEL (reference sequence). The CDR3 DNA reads TGTGCCAGCAGCCCGTCAGGGGCGGACACCGGGGAGCTGTTTTTT. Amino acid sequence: CASSPSGADTGELFF.

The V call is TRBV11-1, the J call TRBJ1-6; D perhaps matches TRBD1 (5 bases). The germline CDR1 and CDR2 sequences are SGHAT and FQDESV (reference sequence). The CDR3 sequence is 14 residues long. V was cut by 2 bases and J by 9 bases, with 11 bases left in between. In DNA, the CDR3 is TGTGCCAGCAGCTTATCAGGGTCGGCTTCACCCCTCCACTTT. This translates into CASSLSGSASPLHF.

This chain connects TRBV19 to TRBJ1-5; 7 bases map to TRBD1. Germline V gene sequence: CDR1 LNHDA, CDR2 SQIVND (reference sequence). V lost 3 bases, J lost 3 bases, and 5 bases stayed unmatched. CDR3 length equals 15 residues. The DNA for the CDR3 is TGTGCCAGTAGTATTGGACAGGTTTTCAATCAGCCCCAGCATTTT. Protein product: CASSIGQVFNQPQHF.

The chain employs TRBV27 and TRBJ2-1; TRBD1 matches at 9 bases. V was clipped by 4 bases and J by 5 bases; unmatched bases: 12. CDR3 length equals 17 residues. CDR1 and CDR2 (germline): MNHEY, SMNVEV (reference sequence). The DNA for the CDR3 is TGTGCCAGCAGTTCGATTACCGGGACAGGGATCCACAATGAGCAGTTCTTC. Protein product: CASSSITGTGIHNEQFF.

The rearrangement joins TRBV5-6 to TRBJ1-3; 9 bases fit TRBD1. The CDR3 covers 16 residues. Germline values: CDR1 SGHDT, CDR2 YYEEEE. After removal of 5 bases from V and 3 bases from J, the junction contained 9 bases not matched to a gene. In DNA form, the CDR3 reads TGTGCCAGCAGGGTCACAGGGGGCTTAGGTGGAAACACCATATATTTT. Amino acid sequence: CASRVTGGLGGNTIYF.

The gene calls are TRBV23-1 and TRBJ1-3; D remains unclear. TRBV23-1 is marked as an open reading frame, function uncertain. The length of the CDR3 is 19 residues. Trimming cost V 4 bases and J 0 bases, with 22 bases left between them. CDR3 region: CASSPRPLGLKSSGNTIYF. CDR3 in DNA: TGCGCCAGCAGTCCCAGACCCCTAGGTCTAAAATCCTCTGGAAACACCATATATTTT.

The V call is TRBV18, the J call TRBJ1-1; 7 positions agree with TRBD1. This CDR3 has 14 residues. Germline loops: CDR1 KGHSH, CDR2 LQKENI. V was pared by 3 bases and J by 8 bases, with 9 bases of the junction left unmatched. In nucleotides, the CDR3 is TGTGCCAGCTCACCCCAAGGACAGGCCACAGAAGCTTTCTTT. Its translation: CASSPQGQATEAFF.

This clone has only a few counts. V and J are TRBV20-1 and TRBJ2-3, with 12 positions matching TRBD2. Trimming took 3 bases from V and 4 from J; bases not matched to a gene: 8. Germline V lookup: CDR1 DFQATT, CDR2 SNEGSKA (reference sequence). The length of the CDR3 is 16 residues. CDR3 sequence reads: CSASPLTSGRPDTQYF. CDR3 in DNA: TGCAGTGCTAGTCCCCTGACTAGCGGGAGACCAGATACGCAGTATTTT.

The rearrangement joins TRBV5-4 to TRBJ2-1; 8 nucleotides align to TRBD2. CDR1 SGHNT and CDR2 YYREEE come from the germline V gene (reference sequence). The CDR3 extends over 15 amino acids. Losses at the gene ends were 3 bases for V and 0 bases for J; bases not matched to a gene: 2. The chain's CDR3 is CASSSSGSSYNEQFF. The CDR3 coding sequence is TGTGCCAGCAGCTCCAGCGGGAGCTCCTACAATGAGCAGTTCTTC.

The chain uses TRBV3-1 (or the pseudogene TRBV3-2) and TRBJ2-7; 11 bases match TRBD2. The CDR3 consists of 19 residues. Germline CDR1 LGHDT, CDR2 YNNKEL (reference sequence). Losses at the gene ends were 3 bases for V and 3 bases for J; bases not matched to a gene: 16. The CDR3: CASSHLAGGPFSRGYEQYF. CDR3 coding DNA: TGTGCCAGCAGCCACTTAGCGGGAGGGCCCTTTTCTAGGGGCTACGAGCAGTACTTC.

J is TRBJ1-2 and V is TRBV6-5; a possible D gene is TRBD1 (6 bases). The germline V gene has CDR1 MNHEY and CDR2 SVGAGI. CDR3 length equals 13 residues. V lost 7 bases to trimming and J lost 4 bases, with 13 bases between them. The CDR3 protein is CASNSVGGYGYTF. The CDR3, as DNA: TGTGCCAGCAACTCGGTAGGGGGCTATGGCTACACCTTC.

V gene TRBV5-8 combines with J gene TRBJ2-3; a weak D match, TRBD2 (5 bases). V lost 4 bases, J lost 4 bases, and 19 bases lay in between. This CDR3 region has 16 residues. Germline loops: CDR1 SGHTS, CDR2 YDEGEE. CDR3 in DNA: TGTGCCAGCAGCCCGGGATCTTCCTCGAACCCAGATACGCAGTATTTT. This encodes CASSPGSSSNPDTQYF.

CDR3: CAISDRRPSDGYTF. The CDR3 region has the DNA TGTGCCATCAGTGATAGGAGACCGAGCGATGGCTACACCTTC. The V gene is TRBV10-3, the J gene TRBJ1-2; D is ambiguous. V was trimmed by 3 bases and J by 6 bases, leaving 14 bases between them. The CDR3 length is 14 residues. Per germline, CDR1 ENHRY and CDR2 SYGVKD.

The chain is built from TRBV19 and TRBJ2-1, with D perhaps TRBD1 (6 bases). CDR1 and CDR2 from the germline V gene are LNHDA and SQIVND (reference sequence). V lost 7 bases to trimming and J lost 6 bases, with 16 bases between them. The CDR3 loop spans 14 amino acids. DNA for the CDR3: TGTGCCAGTATCGACAGGCTGGGTGGCAATGAGCAGTTCTTC. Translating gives CASIDRLGGNEQFF.

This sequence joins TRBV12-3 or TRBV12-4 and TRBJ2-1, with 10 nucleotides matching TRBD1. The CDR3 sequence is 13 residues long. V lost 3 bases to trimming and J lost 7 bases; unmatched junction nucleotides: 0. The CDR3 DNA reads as TGTGCCAGCAGTTTGGGACAGGGGAATGAGCAGTTCTTC. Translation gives CASSLGQGNEQFF.